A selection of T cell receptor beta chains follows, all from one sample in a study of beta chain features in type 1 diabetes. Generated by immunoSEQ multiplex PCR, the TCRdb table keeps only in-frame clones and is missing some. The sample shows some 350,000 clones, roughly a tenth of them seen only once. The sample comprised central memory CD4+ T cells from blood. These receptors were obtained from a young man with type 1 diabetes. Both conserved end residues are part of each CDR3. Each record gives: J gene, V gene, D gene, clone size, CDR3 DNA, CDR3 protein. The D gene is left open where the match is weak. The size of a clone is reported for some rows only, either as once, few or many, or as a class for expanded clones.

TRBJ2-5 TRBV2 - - TGTGCCAGCAGGAAATCCCAACATCAAGAGACCCAGTACTTC CASRKSQHQETQYF
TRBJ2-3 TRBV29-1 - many TGCAGCGTCCGCCGGGGGGCGGACACAGATACGCAGTATTTT CSVRRGADTDTQYF
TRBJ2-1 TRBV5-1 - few TGCGCCAGCAGTCAGTTGGCGCAGGGATCGGGTGAGCAGTTCTTC CASSQLAQGSGEQFF
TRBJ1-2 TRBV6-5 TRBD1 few TGTGCCACCGCGGGACAGGGAAGTGGCTACACCTTC CATAGQGSGYTF
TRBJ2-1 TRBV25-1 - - TGTGCCAGCAGTGGGCTAGCATTAACGAGTGAGCAGTTCTTC CASSGLALTSEQFF
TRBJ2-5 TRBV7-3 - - TGTGCCAGCAGCTTAGGTGGCGGGAACCCGCTCCAAGAGACCCAGTACTTC CASSLGGGNPLQETQYF
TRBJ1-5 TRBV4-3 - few TGCGCCAGCAGCCAAGACATAGGGGATCAGCCCCAGCATTTT CASSQDIGDQPQHF
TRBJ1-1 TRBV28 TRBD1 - TGTGCCAGCAGTCCCGGACAGGCCACTTTGAACACTGAAGCTTTCTTT CASSPGQATLNTEAFF
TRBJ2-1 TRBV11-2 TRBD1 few TGTGCCAGCAGCTACTATCGGACAGGGGGCGCGGGCAATGAGCAGTTCTTC CASSYYRTGGAGNEQFF
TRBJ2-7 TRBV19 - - TGTGCCAGTAGTGCCCGTACAGGAGGGCCCTACGAGCAGTACTTC CASSARTGGPYEQYF
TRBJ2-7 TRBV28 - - TGTGCCAGCAGTTTAGGGTTCGGGACGGCCTCCTACGAGCAGTACTTC CASSLGFGTASYEQYF
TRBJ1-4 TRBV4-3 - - TGCGCCAGCAGCCAAGCGGACAGAAATGAAAAACTGTTTTTT CASSQADRNEKLFF
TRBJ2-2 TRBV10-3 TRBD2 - TGTGCCATCAGTGAGTTCCCAGCGGGAGAGAACACCGGGGAGCTGTTTTTT CAISEFPAGENTGELFF
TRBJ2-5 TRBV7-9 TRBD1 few TGTGCCAGCACCGTCTTCCGGGGACAGGGCTGGGAGACCCAGTACTTC CASTVFRGQGWETQYF
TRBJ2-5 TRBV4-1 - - TGCGCCAGCAGCCAAGATACGGGTTCGGGCTCCCAGTACTTC CASSQDTGSGSQYF
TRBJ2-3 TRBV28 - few TGTGCCAGCAGTTCTCCTGGGAGCGCTGTCACAGATACGCAGTATTTT CASSSPGSAVTDTQYF
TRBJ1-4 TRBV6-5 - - TGTGCCAGCAGGTTGGAGGAAAAACTGTTTTTT CASRLEEKLFF
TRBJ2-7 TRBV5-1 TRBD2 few TGCGCCAGCAGCTTGGGGGATAGCGGGACCCATGAGCAGTACTTC CASSLGDSGTHEQYF
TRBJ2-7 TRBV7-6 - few TGTGCCAGCAGCGATGCCTACGAGCAGTACTTC CASSDAYEQYF
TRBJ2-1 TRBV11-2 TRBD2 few TGTGCCAGCAGCATAGGACTAGCGGGAGAGGGCTATGAGCAGTTCTTC CASSIGLAGEGYEQFF
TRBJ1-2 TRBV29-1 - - TGCAGCGTTTACGACCGCTATGGCTACACCTTC CSVYDRYGYTF
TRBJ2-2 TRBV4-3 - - TGCGCCAGCAGCCAAAGGCAGGCCGGGGAGCTGTTTTTT CASSQRQAGELFF
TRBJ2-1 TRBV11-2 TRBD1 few TGTGCCAGCAGCCCCCGGAGTACAGGGGCCAATGAGCAGTTCTTC CASSPRSTGANEQFF
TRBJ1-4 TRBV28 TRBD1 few TGTGCCAGCAGTCCTTCGACAGGGTTCACTAATGAAAAACTGTTTTTT CASSPSTGFTNEKLFF
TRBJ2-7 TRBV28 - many TGTGCCAGCAGGATAGGGGATTTCACCTCGGACGAGCAGTACTTC CASRIGDFTSDEQYF
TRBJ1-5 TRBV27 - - TGTGCCAGCAGGGGCAATCAGCCCCAGCATTTT CASRGNQPQHF
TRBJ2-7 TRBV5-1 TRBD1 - TGCGCCAGCAGCTTGAGGTACACAGGGGGCGCTTCCTACGAGCAGTACTTC CASSLRYTGGASYEQYF
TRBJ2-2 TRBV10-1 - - TGCGCCAGCAGCCTCTTCGAGGGGGAAGACACCGGGGAGCTGTTTTTT CASSLFEGEDTGELFF
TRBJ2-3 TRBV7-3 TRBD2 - TGTGCCAGCAGCTTAACCCCGAGGAGCGGGAGGGCCGGAGATACGCAGTATTTT CASSLTPRSGRAGDTQYF
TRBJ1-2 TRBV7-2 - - TGTGCCAGCAGCTTAGTAAGTGTCGGCTATGGCTACACCTTC CASSLVSVGYGYTF
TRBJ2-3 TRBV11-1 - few TGTGCCAGCAGCTGGTCAGATACGCAGTATTTT CASSWSDTQYF
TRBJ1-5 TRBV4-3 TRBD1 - TGCGCCAGCAGCTGGGGGACAGATCAGCCCCAGCATTTT CASSWGTDQPQHF
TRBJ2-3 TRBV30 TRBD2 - TGTGCCTTGGACGGGGGGACAGATACGCAGTATTTT CALDGGTDTQYF
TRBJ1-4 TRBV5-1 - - TGCGCCAGCAGCTTGATGGGGGGAGCTAATGAAAAACTGTTTTTT CASSLMGGANEKLFF
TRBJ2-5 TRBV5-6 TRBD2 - TGTGCCAGCAGCCCACGACTAGCTGGCCAAGAGACCCAGTACTTC CASSPRLAGQETQYF
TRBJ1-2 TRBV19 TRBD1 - TGTGCCAGTAGGGACCGGGACAGGGGAGATGGCTACACCTTC CASRDRDRGDGYTF
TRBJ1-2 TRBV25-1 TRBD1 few TGTGCCAGCAGTGAAGGGACAGGGGTTGCCTATGGCTACACCTTC CASSEGTGVAYGYTF
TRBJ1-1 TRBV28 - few TGTGCCAGCAGTTCTGCCTACACTGAAGCTTTCTTT CASSSAYTEAFF
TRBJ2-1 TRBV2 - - TGTGCCAGCAGTGAAGAAAGGGGCCGGGAGCAGTTCTTC CASSEERGREQFF
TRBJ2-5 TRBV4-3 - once TGCGCCAGCAGCCAAGGTACGACATCCCAAGAGACCCAGTACTTC CASSQGTTSQETQYF
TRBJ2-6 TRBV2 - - TGTGCCAGCAGTGGAGCAGGCCCTGGGGCCAACGTCCTGACTTTC CASSGAGPGANVLTF
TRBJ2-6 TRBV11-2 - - TGTGCCAGCAGCCAAAATGGGGCCAACGTCCTGACTTTC CASSQNGANVLTF
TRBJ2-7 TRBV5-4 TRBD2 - TGTGCCAGCAGCTTGGGTTCACTAGCGGGAGTCTACGAGCAGTACTTC CASSLGSLAGVYEQYF
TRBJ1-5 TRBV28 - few TGTGCCAGCAGTTTCCCGGGATGGGGGGGCGGTCAGCCCCAGCATTTT CASSFPGWGGGQPQHF
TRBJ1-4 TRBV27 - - TGTGCCAGCAGACTAGGGGCGGCTAATGAAAAACTGTTTTTT CASRLGAANEKLFF
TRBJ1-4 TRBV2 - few TGTGCCAGCAGCTATAATGAAAAACTGTTTTTT CASSYNEKLFF
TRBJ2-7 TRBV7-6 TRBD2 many TGTGCCAGCAGCGTCGCTAGCGGTCAAAGCTCCTACGAGCAGTACTTC CASSVASGQSSYEQYF
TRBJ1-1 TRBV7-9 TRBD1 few TGTGCCAGCAGCTTACGACAGGGGGACAGGGAAGCTTTCTTT CASSLRQGDREAFF
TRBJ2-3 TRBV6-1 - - TGTGCCAGCAGTGAATATCTAGATACGCAGTATTTT CASSEYLDTQYF
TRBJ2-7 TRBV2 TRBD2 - TGTGCCAGCAGTCAGCTAGCGGGATACCACGAGCAGTACTTC CASSQLAGYHEQYF
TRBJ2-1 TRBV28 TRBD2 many TGTGCCAGCAGTTTAGCTAGCGGTGGAGGCAATGAGCAGTTCTTC CASSLASGGGNEQFF
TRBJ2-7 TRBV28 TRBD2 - TGTGCCAGCAGACGCGGCGCTAGCGGGAGAAACGAGCAGTACTTC CASRRGASGRNEQYF
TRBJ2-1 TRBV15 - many TGTGCCACCAGCAGGGAAGGGGTAGTGCAGTTCTTC CATSREGVVQFF
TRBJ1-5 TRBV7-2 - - TGTGCCAGCAGCTTAGATTATCAGCCCCAGCATTTT CASSLDYQPQHF
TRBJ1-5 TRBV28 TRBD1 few TGTGCCAGCAGCCCCGGTCCCGTGACAGGGGGCAATCAGCCCCAGCATTTT CASSPGPVTGGNQPQHF